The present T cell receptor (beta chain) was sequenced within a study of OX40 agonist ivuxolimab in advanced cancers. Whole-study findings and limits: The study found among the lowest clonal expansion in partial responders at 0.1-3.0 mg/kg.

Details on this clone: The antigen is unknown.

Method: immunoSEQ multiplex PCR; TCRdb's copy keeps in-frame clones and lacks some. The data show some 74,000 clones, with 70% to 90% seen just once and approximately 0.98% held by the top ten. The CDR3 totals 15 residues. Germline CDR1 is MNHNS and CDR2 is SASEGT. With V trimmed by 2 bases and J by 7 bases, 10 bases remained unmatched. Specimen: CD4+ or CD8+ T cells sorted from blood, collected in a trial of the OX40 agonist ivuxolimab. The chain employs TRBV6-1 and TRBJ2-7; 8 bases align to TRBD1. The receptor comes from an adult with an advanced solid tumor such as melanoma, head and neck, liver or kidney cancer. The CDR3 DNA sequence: TGTGCCAGCAGTGAACCCGGGCGCAGGGGGCTAGAGCAGTACTTC. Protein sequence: CASSEPGRRGLEQYF.